Listed below are T cell receptor beta chains from one sample, sequenced in a study of T cell repertoires in cytomegalovirus infection. TCRdb re-called the reads through MiXCR, storing one row per CDR3 protein. The sample includes approximately 550,000 distinct CDR3 sequences, 15% to 20% of them seen just once. The sample comprised CD8+ T cells from PBMCs. All receptors come from a human donor in good health (CMV status not recorded). Some clones in this sample may be carry-over from other donors' samples. CDR3s include the opening cysteine and the closing phenylalanine or tryptophan. The D gene is left open where the match is weak. Part of the rows lack a size; the others show once, few, many or a class for expanded clones.

V gene	J gene	D gene	clone size	CDR3 protein	CDR3 DNA
TRBV10-3	TRBJ1-3	TRBD1	few	CAISGQGVSGNTIYF	TGTGCCATCAGCGGACAGGGGGTCTCTGGAAACACCATATATTTT
TRBV19	TRBJ2-2	NA	NA	CARRDMLTGELFF	TGTGCCAGGAGGGACATGCTCACCGGGGAGCTGTTTTTT
TRBV5-6	TRBJ2-1	NA	many	CASSYDKSSYNEQFF	TGTGCCAGCAGCTATGACAAGAGCTCCTACAATGAGCAGTTCTTC
TRBV27	TRBJ2-7	NA	few	CASRLAQGLTYEQYF	TGTGCCAGCAGGTTGGCACAGGGCCTGACCTACGAGCAGTACTTC
TRBV19	TRBJ2-1	TRBD2	many	CASSIAPSGREQFF	TGTGCCAGTAGTATAGCCCCTAGCGGCAGGGAGCAGTTCTTC
TRBV7-9	TRBJ2-7	TRBD2	many	CASSSSSGRVHEQYF	TGTGCCAGCAGCAGCTCTAGCGGGAGAGTCCACGAGCAGTACTTC
TRBV6-5	TRBJ2-1	NA	NA	CASSYSGTGYNEQFF	TGTGCCAGCAGTTACTCTGGGACTGGATACAATGAGCAGTTCTTC
TRBV11-2	TRBJ1-1	NA	many	CASSLTLGRANTEAFF	TGTGCCAGCAGCTTAACGTTGGGCAGGGCGAACACTGAAGCTTTCTTT
TRBV25-1	TRBJ2-7	NA	few	CASSESTSLYEQYF	TGTGCCAGCAGTGAATCCACTAGCTTATACGAGCAGTACTTC
TRBV15	TRBJ2-1	NA	NA	CATSSRLSYNEQFF	TGTGCCACCAGCAGCCGTTTAAGCTACAATGAGCAGTTCTTC
TRBV27	TRBJ2-1	TRBD2	many	CASSYGGRGYNEQFF	TGTGCCAGCAGTTACGGCGGGAGGGGTTACAATGAGCAGTTCTTC
TRBV7-9	TRBJ2-1	NA	many	CASSAINEQFF	TGTGCCAGCAGCGCCATAAATGAGCAGTTCTTC
TRBV6-6	TRBJ2-1	TRBD1	NA	CASRTRDSPNEQFF	TGTGCCAGCAGGACCCGGGACAGTCCCAATGAGCAGTTCTTC
TRBV7-7	TRBJ2-7	TRBD2	many	CASSGGVGREQYF	TGTGCTAGCAGCGGGGGTGTCGGGCGGGAGCAGTACTTC
TRBV7-8	TRBJ2-5	NA	many	CASSLEGTQYF	TGTGCCAGCAGCTTAGAAGGTACCCAGTACTTC
TRBV3-1	TRBJ2-1	TRBD2	NA	CASSQSGIDYNEQFF	TGTGCCAGCAGCCAAAGCGGGATAGACTACAATGAGCAGTTCTTC
TRBV7-2	TRBJ1-5	NA	many	CASSLDKRPHQPQHF	TGTGCCAGCAGCTTAGATAAGAGGCCGCATCAGCCCCAGCATTTT
TRBV7-9	TRBJ2-1	NA	many	CASSYPPGAHSYNEQFF	TGTGCCAGCAGCTACCCCCCCGGGGCCCACTCCTACAATGAGCAGTTCTTC
TRBV6-5	TRBJ1-1	NA	few	CASSRWGTEAFF	TGTGCCAGCAGTCGGTGGGGCACTGAAGCTTTCTTT
TRBV9	TRBJ2-5	TRBD2	few	CASTAASGMGETQYF	TGTGCCAGCACGGCAGCTAGCGGGATGGGGGAGACCCAGTACTTC
TRBV19	TRBJ2-5	TRBD2	once	CASGLAGGFETQYF	TGTGCCAGCGGACTAGCGGGAGGTTTTGAGACCCAGTACTTC
TRBV6-6	TRBJ1-1	NA	many	CASSPKTALNTEAFF	TGTGCCAGCAGTCCTAAGACAGCCTTGAACACTGAAGCTTTCTTT
TRBV4-1	TRBJ2-1	TRBD2	NA	CASSQDSGGVNEQFF	TGCGCCAGCAGCCAAGACAGCGGGGGGGTTAATGAGCAGTTCTTC
TRBV27	TRBJ2-1	NA	NA	CASSFSGQYNEQFF	TGTGCCAGCAGTTTTAGCGGCCAGTACAATGAGCAGTTCTTC
TRBV4-1	TRBJ2-7	TRBD2	few	CASSQALAVQYEQYF	TGCGCCAGCAGCCAAGCGCTAGCGGTTCAATACGAGCAGTACTTC
TRBV30	TRBJ2-7	TRBD1	NA	CAWRSGQSYEQYF	TGTGCCTGGAGGTCGGGACAGAGCTACGAGCAGTACTTC
TRBV24-1	TRBJ2-1	NA	few	CATSDPTSYEQFF	TGTGCCACCAGTGACCCTACTAGCTATGAGCAGTTCTTC
TRBV7-9	TRBJ1-2	TRBD1	many	CASSLVTGTVYGYTF	TGTGCCAGCAGCTTAGTGACGGGGACAGTCTATGGCTACACCTTC
TRBV3-1	TRBJ2-1	TRBD2	few	CASSQGSGGAYNEQFF	TGTGCCAGCAGCCAAGGGAGCGGGGGGGCCTACAATGAGCAGTTCTTC
TRBV19	TRBJ1-5	NA	few	CASSPRGFSNQPQHF	TGTGCCAGTAGTCCCCGAGGGTTTAGCAATCAGCCCCAGCATTTT
TRBV11-3	TRBJ2-1	TRBD2	NA	CASSPGTSGKKWDEQFF	TGTGCCAGCAGCCCCGGGACTAGCGGGAAAAAGTGGGATGAGCAGTTCTTC
TRBV14	TRBJ2-7	NA	NA	CASRLGTGSYEQYF	TGTGCCAGCAGACTAGGTACGGGGTCCTACGAGCAGTACTTC
TRBV19	TRBJ2-7	NA	few	CASSFSWGSGEQYF	TGTGCCAGTAGCTTCAGTTGGGGGAGTGGGGAGCAGTACTTC
TRBV7-2	TRBJ2-7	NA	many	CASSNRQGGLPWEQYF	TGTGCCAGCAGCAACCGTCAAGGGGGACTCCCTTGGGAGCAGTACTTC
TRBV23-1	TRBJ1-1	TRBD1	many	CASSRKGGGARDTEAFF	TGCGCCAGCAGTCGGAAAGGAGGGGGCGCGAGGGACACTGAAGCTTTCTTT
TRBV27	TRBJ2-5	TRBD1	few	CASKQDRIQETQYF	TGTGCCAGCAAACAGGACAGGATCCAAGAGACCCAGTACTTC
TRBV5-1	TRBJ2-1	NA	NA	CASTLYNKQFF	TGCGCCAGCACCCTCTACAATAAGCAGTTCTTC
TRBV3-1	TRBJ2-1	TRBD2	few	CASSQVSLAGAHYNEQFF	TGTGCCAGCAGCCAAGTATCTTTAGCGGGGGCCCACTACAATGAGCAGTTCTTC
TRBV19	TRBJ1-1	NA	many	CASKDSHTEAFF	TGTGCCAGTAAAGACAGTCACACTGAAGCTTTCTTT
TRBV7-7	TRBJ2-5	NA	many	CASSLLMGETQYF	TGTGCCAGCAGCCTGCTCATGGGGGAGACCCAGTACTTC
TRBV10-3	TRBJ2-1	TRBD2	many	CAISETSGSLGEQFF	TGTGCCATCAGTGAAACTAGCGGATCCCTGGGTGAGCAGTTCTTC
TRBV11-3	TRBJ1-1	NA	many	CASSATGSVEAFF	TGTGCCAGCAGCGCAACAGGGTCTGTTGAAGCTTTCTTT
TRBV20-1	TRBJ2-7	NA	NA	CSARVRTESYEQYF	TGCAGTGCTAGAGTGAGGACGGAATCCTACGAGCAGTACTTC